Below, 23 T cell receptor beta chains from the same sample are listed, as sequenced in a study of monozygotic twins with inflammatory bowel disease. TCRdb re-called the 5' RACE reads, yielding one record per CDR3 amino acid sequence without DNA. The repertoire table contains about 160,000 distinct CDR3 sequences. The sequenced material came from blood. Receptor source: a human donor with ulcerative colitis or Crohn's disease, or a healthy co-twin of an affected twin (not recorded which).

The chain is built from TRBV6-5 and TRBJ1-1; TCRdb designates TRBD1, a call that cannot be tested without DNA. Per germline, CDR1 MNHEY and CDR2 SVGAGI. This CDR3 is 12 amino acids long. The CDR3 protein is CASFLRGTEAFF.

V is TRBV5-1 and J is TRBJ2-1; the D call from TCRdb, TRBD2, cannot be confirmed without DNA. This CDR3 region has 19 residues. From germline, CDR1 is SGHRS and CDR2 YFSETQ. This chain's CDR3 is CASSSVPGMGTSVFGEQFF.

The chain uses TRBV7-9 and TRBJ2-7; TCRdb indicates TRBD1, and absent DNA this call remains unverified. Germline V gene data show CDR1 as SEHNR and CDR2 as FQNEAQ (reference sequence). This CDR3 has 14 residues. CDR3 residues: CASSPAGPYYEQYF.

This chain joins TRBV5-1 and TRBJ2-7. CDR1 is SGHRS, CDR2 YFSETQ, per germline. The CDR3 is 13 residues long. The CDR3: CASSGGSSYEQYF.

The chain links TRBV7-3 to TRBJ2-5. Germline CDR1 is SGHTA and CDR2 is FQGTGA. The CDR3 extends over 14 amino acids. This CDR3 reads CASSLTSFAETQYF.

The chain links TRBV7-9 to TRBJ1-1; TCRdb proposes TRBD1, but this gene call is untestable without DNA. This CDR3 has 16 residues. The germline V gene has CDR1 SEHNR and CDR2 FQNEAQ (reference sequence). The CDR3 is CASSSPGTVGNTEAFF.

The chain recombines TRBV28 with TRBJ2-3; TCRdb's D gene call, TRBD2, goes unchecked for lack of DNA. This CDR3 has 18 residues. Germline V gene sequence: CDR1 MDHEN, CDR2 SYDVKM. The CDR3 spells CASSRNGLAGGDADTQYF.

The chain combines TRBV10-2 with TRBJ1-4. The CDR3 extends over 15 amino acids. In germline, CDR1 is WSHSY, CDR2 SAAADI. This chain's CDR3 is CASRTYGQANEKLFF.

The chain is built from TRBV5-1 and TRBJ2-1; lacking DNA, the TRBD2 call made by TCRdb goes unchecked. Germline V lookup: CDR1 SGHRS, CDR2 YFSETQ. The CDR3 totals 16 residues. The chain's CDR3 is CASSPDGLAGGREQFF.

V gene TRBV11-2 combines with J gene TRBJ2-4; TCRdb returns TRBD2, unconfirmable since there is no DNA. Germline values: CDR1 SGHAT, CDR2 FQNNGV. CDR3 length equals 13 residues. CDR3 sequence reads: CASASPLPTFQYF.

The V and J genes are TRBV29-1 and TRBJ2-7; the TCRdb call, TRBD2, lacks DNA for checking. Germline values: CDR1 SQVTM, CDR2 ANQGSEA. This CDR3 spans 18 amino acids. The CDR3 spells CSVAGTSGRDLNPYEQYF.

The genes are TRBV27 and TRBJ2-3; TCRdb lists TRBD2, though no DNA is available to test this call. Germline CDR1 and CDR2: MNHEY and SMNVEV (reference sequence). The CDR3 consists of 12 residues. Here the CDR3 reads CASSLGLTVQYF.

The gene calls are TRBV5-1 and TRBJ2-7; as DNA is missing, the TRBD1 call by TCRdb cannot be tested. Germline V gene data show CDR1 as SGHRS and CDR2 as YFSETQ. The CDR3 runs to 14 residues. The chain's CDR3 is CASSGIGQTYEQYF.

The chain uses TRBV11-2 and TRBJ1-2; the D call from TCRdb, TRBD1, cannot be confirmed without DNA. This CDR3 contains 14 residues. Germline values: CDR1 SGHAT, CDR2 FQNNGV. The CDR3 sequence: CASSLVGAYYGYTF.

The V gene is TRBV4-2, the J gene TRBJ2-5; the D call from TCRdb, TRBD2, cannot be confirmed without DNA. CDR1 LGHNA and CDR2 YNFKEQ come from the germline V gene. This CDR3 is built from 14 residues. The CDR3 loop is CASSQGLAEETQYF.

This sequence joins TRBV2 and TRBJ2-7. Per germline, CDR1 SNHLY and CDR2 FYNNEI. The CDR3 sequence is 14 residues long. The CDR3: CASREDGTSYEQYF.

The chain carries TRBV19 and TRBJ2-5; there is no DNA to check the TCRdb D call of TRBD1. The germline gives CDR1 LNHDA, CDR2 SQIVND (reference sequence). The CDR3 totals 14 residues. The CDR3 sequence: CASSMGTAVETQYF.

V usage is TRBV30 and J usage is TRBJ1-1. Germline values: CDR1 GTSNPN, CDR2 SVGIG (reference sequence). The CDR3 sequence is 12 residues long. CDR3 region: CAWSVQYTEAFF.

The CDR3: CASSISGTVSYNEQFF. V usage is TRBV11-1 and J usage is TRBJ2-1; the TCRdb D gene call, TRBD1, has no DNA to confirm it. This CDR3 has 16 amino acids. From germline, CDR1 is SGHAT and CDR2 FQDESV (reference sequence).

The V gene is TRBV20-1, the J gene TRBJ1-4; TCRdb returns TRBD1, unconfirmable since there is no DNA. CDR1 is DFQATT, CDR2 SNEGSKA, per germline (reference sequence). CDR3 length equals 13 residues. This chain's CDR3 is CSAREGANEKLFF.

The chain joins TRBV14 to TRBJ2-5. The CDR3 has 13 amino acids. CDR1 is SGHDN and CDR2 is FVKESK in the germline V gene. The CDR3 reads CASSSVWQETQYF.

The chain employs TRBV5-1 and TRBJ2-3; absent DNA, TCRdb's TRBD1 call cannot be checked. Germline V gene sequence: CDR1 SGHRS, CDR2 YFSETQ. There are 15 residues in the CDR3. The CDR3 sequence is CASSLGFVRTDTQYF. Looking up the rest from reference TRBV5-1 and TRBJ2-3 gives the full variable domain: KAGVTQTPRYLIKTRGQQVTLSCSPISGHRSVSWYQQTPGQGLQFLFEYFSETQRNKGNFPGRFSGRQFSNSRSEMNVSTLELGDSALYLCASSLGFVRTDTQYFGPGTRLTVL.

The V and J genes are TRBV2 and TRBJ2-7; TCRdb picks TRBD2, but there is no DNA to check that call. The germline gives CDR1 SNHLY, CDR2 FYNNEI. The CDR3 has 15 residues. The chain's CDR3 is CASNGLAGGSYEQYF.